The 28 T cell receptor beta chains in this list originate from one sample, sequenced in a study of CD8+ T cells in alopecia areata listed by TCRdb under 2018. What this sample's treatment or condition label stands for: oral pan-JAK inhibitor, 5-10 mg twice daily. The protocol used for the library was the immunoSEQ multiplex PCR assay. RNA was extracted from all samples and reverse transcribed into cDNA as template for TCR sequencing. TCRdb provides this immuneACCESS table in a form limited to in-frame rearrangements. Some clones are lacking; in checked studies, under half of them reflect an unresolved V gene, and why the rest are absent is not known. This sample comprises a few hundred thousand clones, approximately 45% of them detected only once. Of the sample, roughly 2.6% is held by the ten largest clones. The source was CD4+ T cells sorted from blood, collected at approximately week 37, from a patient treated with tofacitinib. The receptors derive from a human donor with alopecia areata.

This clone was detected a few times. The rearrangement joins TRBV7-8 to TRBJ2-3; 8 positions agree with TRBD1. CDR3 length equals 13 residues. Germline CDR1 is SGHVS and CDR2 is FQNEAQ. CDR3: CASDRGGTDTQYF. In nucleotides, the CDR3 is TGTGCTTCTGACAGGGGCGGCACAGATACGCAGTATTTT.

This clone was counted only a few times. Distinct nucleotide sequences in the sample also encode this CDR3. This rearrangement joins TRBV5-1 to TRBJ2-3; D is undetermined. This CDR3 spans 14 amino acids. Germline assignment: CDR1 SGHRS and CDR2 YFSETQ. V was pared by 3 bases and J by 6 bases, with 14 bases between. CDR3: CASSSGSSGDTQYF. The CDR3 nucleotides are TGCGCCAGCAGCTCCGGGTCCTCTGGGGATACGCAGTATTTT.

The chain has TRBV6-6 and TRBJ1-5, with D uncertain. Germline CDR1 is MNHNY and CDR2 is SVGAGI (reference sequence). Trimming removed 0 bases at V and 7 bases at J, with 10 bases between. The CDR3 extends over 14 amino acids. The CDR3 sequence is CASSYSEVGQPQHF. DNA of the CDR3: TGTGCCAGCAGTTACTCGGAGGTTGGGCAGCCCCAGCATTTT.

The J gene is TRBJ2-6, the V gene TRBV6-5; TRBD1 or TRBD2 may be the D gene (5 bases each). CDR1 and CDR2 from the germline V gene are MNHEY and SVGAGI. Trimming took off 5 bases at V and 5 bases at J, with 10 bases between the two ends. The CDR3 totals 14 residues. The DNA of the CDR3 is TGTGCCAGCAGTCGGGACGCCAGGGCCAACGTCCTGACTTTC. The encoded protein is CASSRDARANVLTF.

About this clone itself: At one end, the junction sequence differs from germline, possibly due to a read error. This sequence joins TRBV7-9 and TRBJ1-2; D remains unclear. The CDR3 is made up of 12 amino acids. Germline V lookup: CDR1 SEHNR, CDR2 FQNEAQ (reference sequence). Here the CDR3 DNA reads TGTGCCAGCAGCTTAGCGAACTACGGCTACACCTTC. Protein sequence: CASSLANYGYTF.

This clone appeared a few times. The chain couples TRBV29-1 to TRBJ2-1; 7 positions agree with TRBD1. The germline V gene has CDR1 SQVTM and CDR2 ANQGSEA. Trimming at V came to 3 bases and at J to 3 bases, leaving 5 bases not matched to a gene. The CDR3 length is 14 residues. In DNA form, the CDR3 reads TGCAGCGTTGACGACAGGGTCTTCTACAATGAGCAGTTCTTC. Its translation: CSVDDRVFYNEQFF.

The rearrangement links TRBV28 to TRBJ2-3; 9 nucleotides align to TRBD2. With V trimmed by 8 bases and J by 1 base, 7 bases remained unmatched. Germline values: CDR1 MDHEN, CDR2 SYDVKM. The CDR3 contains 15 residues. In DNA, the CDR3 is TGTGCCAGCTGGGAAGCGGGAGGAGGCACAGATACGCAGTATTTT. Its protein is CASWEAGGGTDTQYF.

The chain joins TRBV29-1 to TRBJ2-5, with a tentative D call TRBD1 (5 bases). This CDR3 is 12 amino acids long. Trimming took 4 bases from V and 1 from J, leaving 7 bases between them. From germline, CDR1 is SQVTM and CDR2 ANQGSEA. The CDR3 sequence: CSVGQLQETQYF. As DNA, the CDR3 is TGCAGCGTTGGACAGCTCCAAGAGACCCAGTACTTC.

The V gene is TRBV28, the J gene TRBJ2-5; TRBD2 aligns across 7 bases. With V trimmed by 2 bases and J by 7 bases, 10 bases remained unmatched. Germline CDR1 is MDHEN and CDR2 is SYDVKM. The CDR3 has 15 residues. The CDR3 nucleotides are TGTGCCAGCAGTTTACTAGCGGAGGGGCCAGGGACCCAGTACTTC. Protein product: CASSLLAEGPGTQYF. Full variable domain (remainder filled in from reference TRBV28 and TRBJ2-5): DVKVTQSSRYLVKRTGEKVFLECVQDMDHENMFWYRQDPGLGLRLIYFSYDVKMKEKGDIPEGYSVSREKKERFSLILESASTNQTSMYLCASSLLAEGPGTQYFGPGTRLLVL.

The chain joins TRBV25-1 to TRBJ1-2, with D possibly being TRBD1 (6 bases). V lost 3 bases to trimming and J lost 3 bases, with 14 bases between them. Germline V gene lookup returns CDR1 MGHDK and CDR2 SYGVNS. The CDR3 is 15 amino acids. Here the CDR3 DNA reads TGTGCCAGCAGTGATCCGTCACAGGGTGACTATGGCTACACCTTC. This sequence encodes CASSDPSQGDYGYTF.

V is TRBV11-2 and J is TRBJ2-5; D is uncertain. V lost 5 bases and J 5 bases, leaving 9 bases between the germline ends. The CDR3 is made up of 12 amino acids. Per the germline V gene, CDR1 is SGHAT and CDR2 is FQNNGV. The CDR3 DNA reads TGTGCCAGCAGCCTAGTGTGGGAGACCCAGTACTTC. Translation gives CASSLVWETQYF.

V gene TRBV28 combines with J gene TRBJ2-5; 9 bases line up with TRBD2. CDR1 and CDR2 from the germline V gene are MDHEN and SYDVKM. The CDR3 totals 13 residues. The ends lost 6 bases at V and 5 bases at J; junction bases unmatched: 4. CDR3 residues: CASRSGRRETQYF. CDR3 DNA: TGTGCCAGCAGGAGCGGGAGGAGGGAGACCCAGTACTTC.

This rearrangement joins TRBV6-4 to TRBJ2-4; D may be TRBD2 (6 bases). Germline loops: CDR1 MRHNA, CDR2 SNTAGT. The CDR3 runs 14 residues. Trimming took off 6 bases at V and 6 bases at J, with 15 bases between the two ends. The CDR3 coding sequence is TGTGCCAGCAGGAGACGGGAGCGGGTAAACATTCAGTACTTC. Translation: CASRRRERVNIQYF.

CDR3 amino acids: CASSQESGLAGSEQYF. The CDR3 coding sequence is TGCGCCAGCAGCCAAGAAAGCGGACTAGCGGGAAGCGAGCAGTACTTC. This chain connects TRBV4-3 to TRBJ2-7; 12 positions match TRBD2. The V and J ends lost 0 bases and 6 bases, in that order; junction bases with no gene match: 6. Germline V gives CDR1 LGHNA, CDR2 YSLEER. The CDR3 totals 16 residues.

This clone was observed a handful of times. The chain combines TRBV9 with TRBJ2-7; a weak D match, TRBD1 (5 bases). The CDR3 length is 14 residues. V lost 0 bases, J lost 3 bases, and 10 bases lay in between. Germline CDR1 is SGDLS and CDR2 is YYNGEE. The CDR3 loop reads CASSVAAGLYEQYF. CDR3 sequence (DNA): TGTGCCAGCAGCGTAGCGGCAGGGCTCTACGAGCAGTACTTC.

This chain joins TRBV11-2 and TRBJ2-1; TRBD2 aligns across 8 bases. The CDR3 loop spans 15 amino acids. Per germline, CDR1 SGHAT and CDR2 FQNNGV. The ends lost 5 bases at V and 6 bases at J; junction bases unmatched: 9. The DNA of the CDR3 is TGTGCCAGCAGCCCCGGGAGGGCGCCCCCCAATGAGCAGTTCTTC. This codes for CASSPGRAPPNEQFF.

Only a few counts were recorded for this clone. The CDR3 sequence: CASSLTSGSHEQYF. CDR3 nucleotides: TGCGCCAGCAGCTTGACTAGCGGGAGCCACGAGCAGTACTTC. The chain employs TRBV5-1 and TRBJ2-7; 11 nucleotides line up with TRBD2. CDR3 length: 14 residues. V shed 1 base and J 5 bases; nucleotides not matched to a gene: 2. Germline CDR1 reads SGHRS; CDR2 reads YFSETQ.

This clone showed up just once. This chain joins TRBV4-1 and TRBJ2-1; 12 nucleotides agree with TRBD1. Unmatched junction bases numbered 10, after V lost 3 bases and J lost 7 bases. The CDR3 extends over 17 amino acids. Germline-derived CDR1 and CDR2 are MGHRA and YSYEKL. CDR3 in DNA: TGCGCCAGCAGCCAGGGGGGGACAGGGGGCGTTAGGAATGAGCAGTTCTTC. This encodes CASSQGGTGGVRNEQFF.

The chain employs TRBV5-6 and TRBJ1-2; TRBD1 aligns across 8 bases. CDR3 size: 14 residues. The V and J ends lost 3 bases and 6 bases, in that order; junction bases with no gene match: 7. Germline CDR1 SGHDT, CDR2 YYEEEE. CDR3 region: CASSSNRGFHGYTF. The CDR3 DNA follows: TGTGCCAGCAGCTCTAACAGGGGGTTTCATGGCTACACCTTC.

The chain uses TRBV28 and TRBJ1-5; TRBD1 agrees at 9 bases. The CDR3 has 14 amino acids. CDR1 and CDR2 (germline): MDHEN, SYDVKM. Trimming took 6 bases from V and 6 from J; bases not matched to a gene: 6. In nucleotides, the CDR3 is TGTGCCAGCAGATCTACAGGGGGCCTTCAGCCCCAGCATTTT. It yields the protein CASRSTGGLQPQHF.

The chain is built from TRBV30 and TRBJ1-5; unclear D gene. V dropped 0 bases and J dropped 7 bases, with 16 bases sitting between them. The CDR3 sequence is 15 residues long. CDR1 and CDR2 from the germline V gene are GTSNPN and SVGIG (reference sequence). CDR3 region: CAWSVREGSGQPQHF. In DNA, the CDR3 is TGTGCCTGGAGTGTACGGGAGGGATCGGGACAGCCCCAGCATTTT.

The CDR3 sequence is CASSQGTRGETQYF. The CDR3 nucleotides read TGCGCCAGCAGCCAAGGGACTAGAGGAGAGACCCAGTACTTC. The chain joins TRBV4-1 to TRBJ2-5, with TRBD2 identical over 7 bases. Trimming at V came to 1 base and at J to 4 bases, leaving 3 bases not matched to a gene. This CDR3 comprises 14 residues. Per germline, CDR1 MGHRA and CDR2 YSYEKL.

CDR3 sequence reads: CASSPDYRAQPQHF. The CDR3 bases are TGTGCCAGCTCACCCGACTACAGGGCTCAGCCCCAGCATTTT. This chain joins TRBV18 and TRBJ1-5, with D possibly TRBD1 on 6 matching bases. Trimming shortened V by 3 bases and J by 6 bases, and 12 bases separated the two germline ends. CDR1 is KGHSH and CDR2 is LQKENI in the germline V gene. This CDR3 has 14 amino acids.

By its share, this clone is medium-sized. V and J are TRBV29-1 and TRBJ2-1; weak D call: TRBD1 (5 bases). The V and J ends lost 4 bases and 2 bases respectively, with 9 bases between them. The CDR3 covers 13 residues. The germline V gene encodes CDR1 SQVTM and CDR2 ANQGSEA. The CDR3 spells CSVGGRAYNEQFF. The DNA for the CDR3 is TGCAGCGTTGGAGGCAGGGCCTACAATGAGCAGTTCTTC.

As regards this clone: Germline is not matched at one junction end, which may reflect a read error. The chain has TRBV7-7 and TRBJ2-5; TRBD2 might be the D (6 bases). Germline V gene sequence: CDR1 SSHAT, CDR2 FNYEAQ (reference sequence). The CDR3 has 16 residues. CDR3 in amino acids: CASSVRPGPQGEAQYF. CDR3 bases: TGTGCTAGCAGCGTACGGCCGGGACCACAAGGGGAGGCCCAGTACTTC.

J is TRBJ2-2 and V is TRBV30; D gene ambiguous. Trimming shortened V by 2 bases and J by 0 bases, and 10 bases separated the two germline ends. Looked up from germline, CDR1 is GTSNPN and CDR2 is SVGIG (reference sequence). CDR3 size: 15 residues. As DNA, the CDR3 is TGTGCCTGGAGTAGCGATAGCCCGAACACCGGGGAGCTGTTTTTT. It is translated as CAWSSDSPNTGELFF.

CDR3 nucleotides: TGTGCCAGCAGCTCGGACAGGGAAGGTTCAGATACGCAGTATTTT. Its protein is CASSSDREGSDTQYF. The chain uses TRBV7-9 and TRBJ2-3, with 8 bases that match TRBD1. V dropped 4 bases and J dropped 4; count of bases not matched to a gene: 7. In germline, CDR1 is SEHNR, CDR2 FQNEAQ (reference sequence). This CDR3 is built from 15 residues.

V usage is TRBV15 and J usage is TRBJ2-3; 7 nucleotides match TRBD1. CDR1 and CDR2 from the germline V gene are LNHNV and YYDKDF (reference sequence). The CDR3 covers 15 residues. After removal of 0 bases from V and 5 bases from J, the junction contained 5 bases not matched to a gene. The CDR3: CATSRETGQKDTQYF. The CDR3 DNA follows: TGTGCCACCAGCAGAGAGACAGGGCAGAAAGATACGCAGTATTTT. Looking up the rest from reference TRBV15 and TRBJ2-3 gives the full variable domain: DAMVIQNPRYQVTQFGKPVTLSCSQTLNHNVMYWYQQKSSQAPKLLFHYYDKDFNNEADTPDNFQSRRPNTSFCFLDIRSPGLGDTAMYLCATSRETGQKDTQYFGPGTRLTVL.